A single sample gave rise to the 14 T cell receptor beta chains below, sequenced in a study of T-cell reconstitution after alpha-beta-depleted transplantation in children. Unique molecular identifiers featured in how the TCRbeta library was prepared. Each CDR3 protein gets one entry after TCRdb re-called the PCR reads with MiXCR. The table shows approximately 590,000 distinct CDR3 sequences, with 8% to 11% occurring only once. The material was PBMCs from the stem cell graft donor, obtained from the stem cell graft. Receptors originate from a human donor who donated a stem cell graft to a child with acute myeloid leukemia.

This chain connects TRBV24-1 to TRBJ2-3, with D tentatively TRBD2 (7 bases). This CDR3 has 16 amino acids. The germline gives CDR1 KGHDR, CDR2 SFDVKD. Trimming took 1 base from V and 2 from J, leaving 12 bases between them. DNA of the CDR3: TGTGCCACCAGTGATTTAGCGGGACACTCCACAGATACGCAGTATTTT. Its protein product is CATSDLAGHSTDTQYF.

The rearrangement links TRBV5-5 to TRBJ2-5, with D perhaps being TRBD1 or TRBD2 (6 bases each). Trimming left V 4 bases short and J 5 bases short, with 18 bases between. There are 15 residues in the CDR3. CDR1 and CDR2 (germline): SGHKS, YYEKEE (reference sequence). The CDR3 DNA is TGTGCCAGCAGCCCGACAGGAGGGTTTGTGGAGACCCAGTACTTC. It yields the protein CASSPTGGFVETQYF.

This clonotype came up a few times. The CDR3 sequence is CASSFLGGMKGDEQFF. The CDR3 DNA sequence: TGTGCCAGCAGCTTCCTAGGCGGGATGAAGGGCGATGAGCAGTTCTTC. The chain joins TRBV7-2 to TRBJ2-1, with D maybe TRBD2 (6 bases). The CDR3 extends over 16 amino acids. Germline CDR1 SGHTA, CDR2 FQGNSA. V was clipped by 3 bases and J by 8 bases, with 20 bases between them.

This clonotype showed up just a few times. V usage is TRBV7-9 and J usage is TRBJ1-1; D gene ambiguous. Deletions cut 4 bases from V and 8 bases from J, with 8 bases between. The germline CDR1 and CDR2 sequences are SEHNR and FQNEAQ (reference sequence). This CDR3 is 11 amino acids long. Here the CDR3 DNA reads TGTGCCAGCAGCTCGTACTCGGAAGCTTTCTTT. Its protein is CASSSYSEAFF.

This clonotype was detected only a few times. For the CDR3, the DNA is TGTGCCTGGAGTGTATCCCGGACAGGTAATAGCAATCAGCCCCAGCATTTT. Amino acid sequence: CAWSVSRTGNSNQPQHF. The rearrangement uses TRBV30 and TRBJ1-5; 7 bases match TRBD1. Trimming removed 0 bases from V and 0 bases from J; junction bases left unmatched: 8. Germline loops: CDR1 GTSNPN, CDR2 SVGIG (reference sequence). This CDR3 has 17 residues.

The chain's CDR3 is CASSQGQTQHF. The CDR3, as DNA: TGTGCCAGCAGCCAGGGACAGACCCAGCATTTT. The chain recombines TRBV7-9 with TRBJ1-5, with 7 bases fitting TRBD1. The CDR3 totals 11 residues. V dropped 5 bases and J dropped 11; count of bases not matched to a gene: 3. Germline CDR1 reads SEHNR; CDR2 reads FQNEAQ (reference sequence).

The V call is TRBV5-4, the J call TRBJ2-1; D is possibly TRBD1 (5 bases). The germline V gene encodes CDR1 SGHNT and CDR2 YYREEE (reference sequence). The CDR3 sequence is 17 residues long. Between the trimmed V and J ends, which lost 0 bases and 9 bases, there was a span of 22 bases. The CDR3 loop is CASSLADTWGKKGEQFF. CDR3 coding DNA: TGTGCCAGCAGCTTGGCGGACACCTGGGGTAAGAAGGGTGAGCAGTTCTTC.

This clonotype appeared a few times. The genes are TRBV20-1 and TRBJ2-3; 9 bases are a match to TRBD2. The V and J ends lost 1 base and 2 bases, in that order; junction bases with no gene match: 7. This CDR3 has 16 amino acids. Looked up from germline, CDR1 is DFQATT and CDR2 is SNEGSKA (reference sequence). The CDR3 sequence is CSARAILAGPTDTQYF. The CDR3, as DNA: TGCAGTGCTAGAGCAATCCTAGCGGGGCCCACAGATACGCAGTATTTT.

The V and J genes are TRBV12-3 or TRBV12-4 and TRBJ1-2; D gene ambiguous. The germline V and J ends were trimmed by 1 base and 4 bases, with 7 bases remaining between them. The CDR3 sequence is 13 residues long. The CDR3 sequence is CASSLVSIYGYTF. The CDR3 DNA is TGTGCCAGCAGTTTAGTATCTATCTATGGCTACACCTTC.

This clonotype has only a few counts. The V call is TRBV6-2 or TRBV6-3, the J call TRBJ2-3; TRBD2 matches 12 bases. The CDR3 totals 20 residues. The ends lost 5 bases at V and 0 bases at J; junction bases unmatched: 15. Germline loops: CDR1 MNHEY, CDR2 SVGEGT. CDR3 bases: TGTGCCAGCAGTCTCCTCCCCACCGGACTAGCGGGACTTAGCACAGATACGCAGTATTTT. Translating it yields CASSLLPTGLAGLSTDTQYF.

This clonotype appeared many times. The chain couples TRBV6-4 to TRBJ1-2, with 9 positions matching TRBD1. The length of the CDR3 is 16 residues. CDR1 is MRHNA, CDR2 SNTAGT, per germline. V shed 11 bases, J shed 3 bases, and the junction held 16 bases outside the gene matches. CDR3 in DNA: TGTGCCGCAAGGGACAGGGTGCTTGCGAGGTACTATGGCTACACCTTC. Its translation is CAARDRVLARYYGYTF.

This clonotype has only a few counts. The J gene is TRBJ2-7, the V gene TRBV29-1; TRBD2 might be the D (6 bases). The germline V gene encodes CDR1 SQVTM and CDR2 ANQGSEA. V was trimmed by 0 bases and J by 5 bases, leaving 14 bases between them. The CDR3 is 14 amino acids. The CDR3: CSVEDSREFNEQYF. CDR3 nucleotides: TGCAGCGTTGAAGACAGCCGGGAGTTCAACGAGCAGTACTTC.

This clonotype was detected only a few times. This sequence joins TRBV6-5 and TRBJ2-3; TRBD2 matches 7 bases. This CDR3 is 14 amino acids long. After removal of 6 bases from V and 2 bases from J, the junction contained 5 bases not matched to a gene. CDR1 is MNHEY, CDR2 SVGAGI, per germline. The CDR3 sequence: CASSGLGHTDTQYF. CDR3 coding DNA: TGTGCCAGCAGCGGACTAGGGCACACAGATACGCAGTATTTT.

A remark on this clonotype: One junction end disagrees with the germline gene, perhaps due to a read error. The genes are TRBV7-9 and TRBJ1-1; perhaps TRBD1 as D (6 bases). CDR3 length equals 12 residues. Germline V lookup: CDR1 SEHNR, CDR2 FQNEAQ (reference sequence). The CDR3 nucleotides are TGTTCCAGCACCGGAGAAGGGGGTGAAGCTTTCTTT. Amino acid sequence: CSSTGEGGEAFF. Full variable domain (rest looked up from reference TRBV7-9 and TRBJ1-1): DTGVSQNPRHKITKRGQNVTFRCDPISEHNRLYWYRQTLGQGPEFLTYFQNEAQLEKSRLLSDRFSAERPKGSFSTLEIQRTEQGDSAMYLCSSTGEGGEAFFGQGTRLTVV.